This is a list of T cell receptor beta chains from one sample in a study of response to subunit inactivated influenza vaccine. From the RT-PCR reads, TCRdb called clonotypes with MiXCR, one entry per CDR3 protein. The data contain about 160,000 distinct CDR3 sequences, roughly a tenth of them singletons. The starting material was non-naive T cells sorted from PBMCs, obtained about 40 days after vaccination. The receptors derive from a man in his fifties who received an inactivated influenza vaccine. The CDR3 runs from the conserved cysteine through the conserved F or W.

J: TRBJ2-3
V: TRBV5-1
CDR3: CASSWSGGRVTDTQYF

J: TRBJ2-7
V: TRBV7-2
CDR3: CASSLGVVGQYF

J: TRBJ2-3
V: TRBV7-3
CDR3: CASSLLTGTGTDTQYF

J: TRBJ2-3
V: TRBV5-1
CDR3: CASSLRGSGTDTQYF

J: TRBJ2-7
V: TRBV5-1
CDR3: CASSKGTGREQYF

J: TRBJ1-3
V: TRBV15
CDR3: CATSKTTGAGNTIYF

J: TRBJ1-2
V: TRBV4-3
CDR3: CASSPGMGGGYTF

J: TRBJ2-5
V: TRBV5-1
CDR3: CASRTGGADETQYF

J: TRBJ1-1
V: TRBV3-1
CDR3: CASSQGQTVTEAFF

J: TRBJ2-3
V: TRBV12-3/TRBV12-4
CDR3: CASSYLWSGASTDTQYF

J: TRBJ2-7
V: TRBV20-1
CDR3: CSAPTSGRKYEQYF

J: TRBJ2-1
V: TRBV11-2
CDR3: CASSLDPSGNEQFF

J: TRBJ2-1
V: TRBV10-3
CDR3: CAISGTSSYNEQFF

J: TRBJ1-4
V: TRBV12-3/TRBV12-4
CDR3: CASSLGGTDYEKLFF

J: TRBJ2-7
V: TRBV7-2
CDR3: CASSAGLGVRQYF

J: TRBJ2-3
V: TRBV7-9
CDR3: CASSLGGRDTQYF

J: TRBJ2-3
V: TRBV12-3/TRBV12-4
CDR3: CASSFYGETDTQYF

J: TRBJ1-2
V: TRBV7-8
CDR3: CASSPKIDTYYGYTF

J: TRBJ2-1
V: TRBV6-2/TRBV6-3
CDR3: CASSYPAGYNEQFF

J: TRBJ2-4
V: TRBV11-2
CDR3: CASSRMGFWTGENIQYF

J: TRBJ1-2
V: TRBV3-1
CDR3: CASSQVGSAGGGYTF

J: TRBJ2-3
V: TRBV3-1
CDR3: CASTGAGEAADTQYF

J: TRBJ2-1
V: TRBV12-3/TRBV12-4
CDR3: CASSFVSTYNEQFF

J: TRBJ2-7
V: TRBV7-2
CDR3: CASSSGSNYEQYF

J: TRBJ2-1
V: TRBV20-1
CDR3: CSAISGRGLNEQFF

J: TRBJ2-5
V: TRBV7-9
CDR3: CASSQLTGGETQYF

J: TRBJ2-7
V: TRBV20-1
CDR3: CSARDFRVAEQYF

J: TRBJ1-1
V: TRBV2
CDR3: CASGLITDTEAFF

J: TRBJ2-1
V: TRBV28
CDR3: CASGKSGGGYNEQFF

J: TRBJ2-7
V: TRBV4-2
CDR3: CASSHSGGQGFYEQYF

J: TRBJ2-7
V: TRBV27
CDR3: CASSLNLYEQYF

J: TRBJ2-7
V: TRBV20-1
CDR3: CSARDETARSYEQYF

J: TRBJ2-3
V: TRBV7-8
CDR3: CASGGRASADTQYF

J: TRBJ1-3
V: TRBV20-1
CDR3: CSARRADRWNTIYF

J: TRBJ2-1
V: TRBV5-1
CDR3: CASSLSRGAYNEQFF

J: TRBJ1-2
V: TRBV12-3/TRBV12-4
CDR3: CASSLDRGVGGYTF

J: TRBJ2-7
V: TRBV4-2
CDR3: CASSRQSGLRSYEQYF

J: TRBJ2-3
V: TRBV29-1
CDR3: CSVPGLAGGSTDTQYF

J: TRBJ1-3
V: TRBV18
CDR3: CASSPQGSGNTIYF

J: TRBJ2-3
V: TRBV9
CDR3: CASSVGPLLDHTQYF

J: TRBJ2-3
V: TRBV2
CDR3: CASSALAGAGRSTDTQYF

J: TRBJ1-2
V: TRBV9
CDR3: CASNANSHGYTF

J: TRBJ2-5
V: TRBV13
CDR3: CASSLGTNQETQYF

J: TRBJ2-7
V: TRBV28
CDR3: CASSLTAGGIYEQYF

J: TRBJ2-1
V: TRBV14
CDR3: CASSQEGTVRTHTYNEQFF

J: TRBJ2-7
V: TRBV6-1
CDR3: CASRPGLAGAHEQYF

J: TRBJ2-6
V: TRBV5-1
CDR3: CASSPLDSSSGANVLTF

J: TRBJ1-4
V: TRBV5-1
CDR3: CASSSSDSSNEKLFF

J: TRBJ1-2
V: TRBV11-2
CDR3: CASSPWRGAFGYGYTF

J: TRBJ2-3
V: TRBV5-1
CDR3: CASSLGTSATDTQYF

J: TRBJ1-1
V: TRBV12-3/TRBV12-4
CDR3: CASCPTPLVEAFF

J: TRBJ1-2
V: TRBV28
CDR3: CASSLDGNYGYTF

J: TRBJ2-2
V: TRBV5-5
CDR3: CASSFPGGLDTGELFF

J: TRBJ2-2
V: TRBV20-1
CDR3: CSARDRAANTGELFF